These T cell receptor beta chains were read from a single sample in a study of T cell responses to AZD1222 COVID-19 vaccine. Measured with immunoSEQ multiplex PCR; TCRdb has only the in-frame clones, and not every one. The table lists about 120,000 clones, 85% to 95% of them singletons. Source: peripheral blood, taken 28 days after the second AZD1222 dose. The receptors come from an adult who received the AZD1222 COVID-19 vaccine. The CDR3 runs from the conserved cysteine through the conserved F or W. D genes are given only for firm matches. Clone size is not always given. Where it is, it says once, few, many or a class for expanded clones.

>.|TRBJ1-2|TRBV6-5|.
CASSTGGAVPYGYTF
TGTGCCAGCAGTACCGGGGGGGCCGTGCCTTATGGCTACACCTTC
>.|TRBJ1-1|TRBV6-5|.
CASSPTIRSTEAFF
TGTGCCAGCAGTCCTACGATCCGGTCCACTGAAGCTTTCTTT
>.|TRBJ2-7|TRBV6-1|.
CASSERYEQYF
TGTGCCAGCAGTGAACGGTACGAGCAGTACTTC
>TRBD2|TRBJ2-1|TRBV7-2|.
CASSLDPSGSSYNEQFF
TGTGCCAGCAGCTTAGACCCTAGCGGTAGCTCCTACAATGAGCAGTTCTTC
>.|TRBJ1-1|TRBV6-5|.
CASSYRSTEAFF
TGTGCCAGCAGCTATCGCAGCACTGAAGCTTTCTTT
>.|TRBJ1-1|TRBV12-3/TRBV12-4|once
CASSGTSMGAFF
TGTGCCAGCAGCGGGACGTCTATGGGAGCTTTCTTT
>TRBD1|TRBJ1-4|TRBV6-6|.
CASRPPGQSNEKLFF
TGTGCCAGCAGGCCTCCGGGACAGTCTAATGAAAAACTGTTTTTT
>.|TRBJ1-2|TRBV6-1|.
CASSYKADNYGYTF
TGTGCCAGCAGTTATAAGGCAGATAACTATGGCTACACCTTC
>.|TRBJ2-7|TRBV10-3|.
CASGQGEGYEQYF
TGTGCCAGCGGCCAGGGTGAAGGCTACGAGCAGTACTTC
>.|TRBJ1-2|TRBV4-3|.
CASSQVQGDYGGYTF
TGCGCCAGCAGCCAAGTACAGGGAGACTATGGTGGCTACACCTTC